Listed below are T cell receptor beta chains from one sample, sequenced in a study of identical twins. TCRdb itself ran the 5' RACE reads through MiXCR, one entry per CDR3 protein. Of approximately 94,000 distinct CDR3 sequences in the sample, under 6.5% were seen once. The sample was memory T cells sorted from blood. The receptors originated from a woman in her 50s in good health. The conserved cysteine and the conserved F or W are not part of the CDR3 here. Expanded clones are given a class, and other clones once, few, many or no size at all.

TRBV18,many,ASSPSGNEQY
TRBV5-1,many,ASNGRKEVDTQY
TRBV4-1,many,ASSQDLPRGGETQY
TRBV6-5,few,ASRLTSSYNEQF
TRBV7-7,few,ASSLSLAGGPGGDTQY
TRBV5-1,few,ASSPYPGRADTEAF
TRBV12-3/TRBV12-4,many,ASRQGQGLMNTEAF
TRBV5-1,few,ASSPGQGRETQY
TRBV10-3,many,AISGSAKGDTQY
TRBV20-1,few,SVLSGLAGTDTLY
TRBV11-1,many,ASKGRNYEQY
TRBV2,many,ASSDPLAGLNEQF
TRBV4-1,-,ASSQDSASYHQPQH
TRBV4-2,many,ASSQEGTTNEQF
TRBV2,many,ASTPMTEAF
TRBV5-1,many,ASSTSGGSGEKLF
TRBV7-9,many,ASSPLVYSDTQY
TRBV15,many,ATSRGQGGETQY
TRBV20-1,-,SARELTPASSETGELF
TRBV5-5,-,ASSFEGRLYEQY
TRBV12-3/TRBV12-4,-,ASSPQAGGFGNEQF
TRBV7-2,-,ASSFSVLAGTLRDTQY
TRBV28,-,ASSRDLGSSPLH
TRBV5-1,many,ASSLAATYTGELF
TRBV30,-,ACGPEDVTYEQY
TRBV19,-,ATGTSGNEQF